This TCR beta chain was found in a study of cytomegalovirus exposure and HLA in healthy donors. Notes on this clone: Its cognate antigen is unknown.

This CDR3 contains 15 residues. Study-wide points: Some public TCRs appeared in many individuals, while most sequences were rare.

It was with 60 Vbeta and 13 Jbeta primers that the PCR ran. Generated by immunoSEQ multiplex PCR, the TCRdb table keeps only in-frame clones and is missing some. The table has more than 150,000 clones, about 85% seen once. What was sequenced was PBMCs. The chain carries TRBV23-1 and TRBJ2-5; D unclear. The J call could be wrong; TRBJ2-7 is a better fit for the DNA end. TRBV23-1 is known as an ORF, though its function is uncertain. The origin of this receptor is a man aged 50-60 years in good health and CMV-seronegative. The CDR3 here is CASSQEPSNPYEQYF. The DNA for the CDR3 is TGCGCCAGCAGTCAAGAACCCTCGAACCCATACGAGCAGTACTTC.